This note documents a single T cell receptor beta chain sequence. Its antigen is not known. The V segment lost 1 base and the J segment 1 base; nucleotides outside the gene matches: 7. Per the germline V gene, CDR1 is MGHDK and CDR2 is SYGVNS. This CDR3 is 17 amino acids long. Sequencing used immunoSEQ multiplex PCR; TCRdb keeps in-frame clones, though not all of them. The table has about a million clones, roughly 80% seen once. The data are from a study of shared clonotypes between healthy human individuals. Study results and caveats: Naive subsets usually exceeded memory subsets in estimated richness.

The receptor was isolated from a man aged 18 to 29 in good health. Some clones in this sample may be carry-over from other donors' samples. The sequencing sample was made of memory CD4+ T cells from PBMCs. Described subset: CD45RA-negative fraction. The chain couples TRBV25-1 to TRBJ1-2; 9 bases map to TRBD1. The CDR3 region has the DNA TGTGCCAGCAGTGAATTCACAGGGGGCCCTTATAACTATGGCTACACCTTC. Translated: CASSEFTGGPYNYGYTF.